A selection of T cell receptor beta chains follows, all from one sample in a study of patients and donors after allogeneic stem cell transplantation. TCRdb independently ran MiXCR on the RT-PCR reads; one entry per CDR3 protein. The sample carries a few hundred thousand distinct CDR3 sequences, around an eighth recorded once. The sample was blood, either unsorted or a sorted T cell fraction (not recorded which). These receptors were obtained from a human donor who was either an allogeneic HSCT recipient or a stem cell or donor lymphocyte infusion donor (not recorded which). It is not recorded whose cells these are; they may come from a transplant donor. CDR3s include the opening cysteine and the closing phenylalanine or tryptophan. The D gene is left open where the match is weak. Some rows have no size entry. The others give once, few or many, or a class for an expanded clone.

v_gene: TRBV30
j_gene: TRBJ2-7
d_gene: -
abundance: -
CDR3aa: CAWSVPGFGQYF
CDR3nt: TGTGCCTGGAGTGTTCCAGGGTTCGGGCAGTACTTC

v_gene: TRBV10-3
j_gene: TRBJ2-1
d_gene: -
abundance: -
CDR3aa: CAYITGGRPNEQFF
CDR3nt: TGTGCCTACATTACGGGGGGCCGTCCCAATGAGCAGTTCTTC

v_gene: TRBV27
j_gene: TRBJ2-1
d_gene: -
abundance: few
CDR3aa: CASSSQGLTIYNEQFF
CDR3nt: TGTGCCAGCAGTTCGCAGGGGCTCACAATCTACAATGAGCAGTTCTTC

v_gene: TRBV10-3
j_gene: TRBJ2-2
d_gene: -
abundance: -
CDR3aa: CAIAAGAGTGELFF
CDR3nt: TGTGCCATCGCGGCGGGGGCCGGCACCGGGGAGCTGTTTTTT

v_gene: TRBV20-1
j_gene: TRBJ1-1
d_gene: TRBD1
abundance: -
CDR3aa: CSASLHGTGNTEAFF
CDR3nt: TGCAGTGCTAGCCTACACGGGACAGGAAACACTGAAGCTTTCTTT

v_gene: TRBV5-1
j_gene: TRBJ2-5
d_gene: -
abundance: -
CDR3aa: CASSISEETQYF
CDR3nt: TGCGCCAGCAGTATTAGCGAAGAGACCCAGTACTTC

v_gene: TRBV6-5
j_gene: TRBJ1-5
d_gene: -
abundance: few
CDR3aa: CASSYSRESSQPQHF
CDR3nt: TGTGCCAGCAGTTACTCCAGGGAAAGTAGTCAGCCCCAGCATTTT

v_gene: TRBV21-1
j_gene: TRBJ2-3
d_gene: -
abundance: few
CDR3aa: CASSIKQESTDTQYF
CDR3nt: TGTGCCAGCAGCATCAAGCAAGAGAGCACAGATACGCAGTATTTT

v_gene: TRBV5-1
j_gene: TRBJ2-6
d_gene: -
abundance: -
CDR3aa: CASSSARGATGANVLTF
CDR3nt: TGCGCCAGCAGCTCGGCGCGCGGTGCGACTGGGGCCAACGTCCTGACTTTC

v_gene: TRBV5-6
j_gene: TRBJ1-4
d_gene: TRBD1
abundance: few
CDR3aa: CASSRGQVTNNEKLFF
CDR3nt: TGTGCCAGCAGCCGGGGACAGGTGACAAATAATGAAAAACTGTTTTTT